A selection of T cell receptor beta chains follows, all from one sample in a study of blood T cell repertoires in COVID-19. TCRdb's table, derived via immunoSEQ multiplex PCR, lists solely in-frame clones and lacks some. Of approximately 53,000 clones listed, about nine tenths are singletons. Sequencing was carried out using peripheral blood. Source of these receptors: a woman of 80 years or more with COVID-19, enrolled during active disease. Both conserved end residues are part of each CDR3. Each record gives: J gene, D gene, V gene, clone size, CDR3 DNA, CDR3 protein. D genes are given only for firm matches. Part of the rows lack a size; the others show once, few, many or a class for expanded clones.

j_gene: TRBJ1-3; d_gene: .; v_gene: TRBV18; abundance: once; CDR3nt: TGTGCCAGCTCACCAACCCCGAGCTCTGGAAACACCATATATTTT; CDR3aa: CASSPTPSSGNTIYF
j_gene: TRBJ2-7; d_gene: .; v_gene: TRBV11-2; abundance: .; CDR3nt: TGTGCCAGCGGACAGTTATACGAGCAGTACTTC; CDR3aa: CASGQLYEQYF
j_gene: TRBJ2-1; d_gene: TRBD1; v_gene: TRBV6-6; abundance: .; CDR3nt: TGTGCCAGCACTCGATTCGTAGGGACAGGGGACAATGAGCAGTTCTTC; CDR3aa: CASTRFVGTGDNEQFF
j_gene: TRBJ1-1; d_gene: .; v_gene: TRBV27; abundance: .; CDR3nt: TGTGCCAGCAGCCCGGGACAACTAATGAACACTGAAGCTTTCTTT; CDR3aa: CASSPGQLMNTEAFF
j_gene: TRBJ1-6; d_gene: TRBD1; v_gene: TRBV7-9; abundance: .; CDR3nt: TGTGCCAGCAGCTCGGGACAGGGGATTAATTCACCCCTCCACTTT; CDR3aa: CASSSGQGINSPLHF
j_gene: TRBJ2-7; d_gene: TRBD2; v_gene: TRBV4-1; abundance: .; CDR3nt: TGCGCCAGCAGCCATGGAGCGGGGGTTACCTACGAGCAGTACTTC; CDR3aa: CASSHGAGVTYEQYF
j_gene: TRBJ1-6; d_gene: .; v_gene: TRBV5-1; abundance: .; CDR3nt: TGCGCCAGCAGCACCAATCCACTTCAAAGGGGCCATAATTCACCCCTCCACTTT; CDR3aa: CASSTNPLQRGHNSPLHF
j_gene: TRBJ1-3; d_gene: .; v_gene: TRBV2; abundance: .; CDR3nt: TGTGCCAGCAGTCCACAACGGGGCTCTGGAAACACCATATATTTT; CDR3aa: CASSPQRGSGNTIYF
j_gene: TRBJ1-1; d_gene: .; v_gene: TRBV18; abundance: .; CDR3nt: TGTGCCAGCTCACCAGGGCCGATGAACACTGAAGCTTTCTTT; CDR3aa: CASSPGPMNTEAFF
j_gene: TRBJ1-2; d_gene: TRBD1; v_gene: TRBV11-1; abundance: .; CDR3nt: TGTGCCAGCAGCTTGGGGACAGGGGGCAACTATGGCTACACCTTC; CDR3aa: CASSLGTGGNYGYTF
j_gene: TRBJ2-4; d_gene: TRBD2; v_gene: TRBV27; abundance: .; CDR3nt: TGTGCCAGCAGTTCGCTTGGAGCGGGGGAAAACATTCAGTACTTC; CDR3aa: CASSSLGAGENIQYF
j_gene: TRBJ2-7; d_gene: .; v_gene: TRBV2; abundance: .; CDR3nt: TGTGCCAGCAGTCCATTTAGCGGAGCTCCCTACGAGCAGTACTTC; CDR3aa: CASSPFSGAPYEQYF
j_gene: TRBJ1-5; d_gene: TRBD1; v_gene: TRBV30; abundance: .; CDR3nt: TGTGCCTGGAGTGTACCCGCGACAGGGGTTAATCAGCCCCAGCATTTT; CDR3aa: CAWSVPATGVNQPQHF
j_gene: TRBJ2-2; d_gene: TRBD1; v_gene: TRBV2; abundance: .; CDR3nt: TGTGCCAGCAGTGAAGGGACAGGGACGAACACCGGGGAGCTGTTTTTT; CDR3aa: CASSEGTGTNTGELFF
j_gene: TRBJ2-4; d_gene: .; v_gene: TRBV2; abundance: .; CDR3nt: TGTGCCAGCAAACCCGGGCCAGGGGTGGACATTCAGTACTTC; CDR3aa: CASKPGPGVDIQYF
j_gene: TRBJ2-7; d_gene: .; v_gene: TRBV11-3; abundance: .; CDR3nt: TGTGCCAGCAGCTTAGGGAGGGCCTCCTACGAGCAGTACTTC; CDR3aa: CASSLGRASYEQYF
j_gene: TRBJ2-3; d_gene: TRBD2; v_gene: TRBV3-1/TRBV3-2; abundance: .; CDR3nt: TGTGCCAGCAGCCAAGTTAGCGGGGGGGCTACAGATACGCAGTATTTT; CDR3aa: CASSQVSGGATDTQYF